The entry below gives a single TCR beta chain sequence along with its context. The antigen remains unidentified. Spread over ten immunoSEQ deep assay plates, unsorted PBMC DNA underwent sequencing. Assay: immunoSEQ multiplex PCR; the TCRdb copy retains only in-frame clones and omits some. This sample has under 600,000 clones; around 78% occur once, and the top ten carry 12%. This CDR3 comprises 13 residues. Germline CDR1 and CDR2: SEHNR and FQNEAQ (reference sequence). V was pared by 1 base and J by 6 bases, with 7 bases between. Unsorted material relied on tens of millions of PBMCs as the source of genomic DNA. This sample was taken from a study of shared clonotypes between healthy human individuals. Study results and limitations: Enrolling few donors narrowed the genetic and exposure-history diversity that was represented.

Source material: PBMCs. This sequence originates from a woman aged 40 to 50 in good health. Some clones in this sample may be carry-over from other donors' samples. The chain employs TRBV7-9 and TRBJ2-1; D call uncertain. This chain's CDR3 is CASSLGMPNEQFF. CDR3 nucleotide sequence: TGTGCCAGCAGCTTAGGGATGCCCAATGAGCAGTTCTTC. The full variable domain, its missing parts supplied by reference TRBV7-9 and TRBJ2-1, is DTGVSQNPRHKITKRGQNVTFRCDPISEHNRLYWYRQTLGQGPEFLTYFQNEAQLEKSRLLSDRFSAERPKGSFSTLEIQRTEQGDSAMYLCASSLGMPNEQFFGPGTRLTVL.